The 24 T cell receptor beta chains given below trace back to one sample, sequenced in a study of CD4+ T cells in melanoma. Here immunoSEQ multiplex PCR was the method, and the copy in TCRdb shows in-frame clones only, minus some. The sample gives about 21,000 clones, just under 80% of which show up once; 9.7% is in the top ten. Every receptor here comes from a human donor with melanoma.

The chain is built from TRBV11-2 and TRBJ2-6; D unresolved. Germline-derived CDR1 and CDR2 are SGHAT and FQNNGV. The CDR3 is made up of 16 amino acids. Trimming removed 1 base at V and 1 base at J, with 8 bases between. In nucleotides, the CDR3 is TGTGCCAGCAGCTTAGGGTCTGGGTCTGGGGCCAACGTCCTGACTTTC. Translating it yields CASSLGSGSGANVLTF.

The chain carries TRBV27 and TRBJ2-1; 9 nucleotides agree with TRBD2. The germline V gene encodes CDR1 MNHEY and CDR2 SMNVEV (reference sequence). The CDR3 length is 16 residues. Unmatched junction bases numbered 10, after V lost 5 bases and J lost 5 bases. This chain's CDR3 is CASSPGSSGGHNEQFF. The CDR3 DNA sequence: TGTGCCAGCAGTCCTGGAAGTAGCGGGGGACACAATGAGCAGTTCTTC.

J is TRBJ2-5 and V is TRBV11-2; 7 bases match TRBD1. CDR3 length: 14 residues. V shed 1 base, J shed 3 bases, and the junction held 2 bases outside the gene matches. The germline CDR1 and CDR2 sequences are SGHAT and FQNNGV. The CDR3 sequence: CASSLGDREETQYF. CDR3 DNA sequence: TGTGCCAGCAGCTTAGGGGACAGAGAAGAGACCCAGTACTTC. Together with reference TRBV11-2 and TRBJ2-5, the CDR3 gives the full variable domain: EAGVAQSPRYKIIEKRQSVAFWCNPISGHATLYWYQQILGQGPKLLIQFQNNGVVDDSQLPKDRFSAERLKGVDSTLKIQPAKLEDSAVYLCASSLGDREETQYFGPGTRLLVL.

This chain connects TRBV7-3 to TRBJ2-7; D is perhaps TRBD1 (7 bases). Germline lookup yields CDR1 SGHTA and CDR2 FQGTGA. The CDR3 runs 13 residues. V was shortened by 5 bases and J by 7 bases, with 15 bases between the two germline ends. CDR3 protein: CASSPGGPREQYF. The CDR3 bases are TGTGCCAGCAGCCCAGGGGGGCCGCGGGAGCAGTACTTC.

The chain joins TRBV4-1 to TRBJ2-6; either TRBD1 or TRBD2 may fit D (5 bases each). The CDR3 sequence is 17 residues long. V was shortened by 3 bases and J by 1 base, with 13 bases between the two germline ends. Germline loops: CDR1 MGHRA, CDR2 YSYEKL. The CDR3 DNA reads as TGCGCCAGCAGCCAGGGGGTGGTGTTTTCTGGGGCCAACGTCCTGACTTTC. Its translation is CASSQGVVFSGANVLTF.

This clone occurred once. This rearrangement joins TRBV7-8 to TRBJ1-4; D gene uncertain. V was trimmed by 1 base and J by 5 bases, leaving 17 bases between them. The CDR3 is 17 amino acids. From germline, CDR1 is SGHVS and CDR2 FQNEAQ. The CDR3 bases are TGTGCCAGCAGCTTAGTGATTCGGGAGACCTTAAATGAAAAACTGTTTTTT. Protein: CASSLVIRETLNEKLFF.

In nucleotides, the CDR3 is TGTGCCAGCTCACCAGTGATGGGAGAGGGCACAGATACGCAGTATTTT. Translating it yields CASSPVMGEGTDTQYF. The V gene is TRBV18, the J gene TRBJ2-3, with D possibly being TRBD2 (5 bases). The CDR3 is made up of 16 amino acids. The V and J ends lost 2 bases and 1 base respectively, with 13 bases between them. Germline values: CDR1 KGHSH, CDR2 LQKENI.

The V and J genes are TRBV5-5 and TRBJ2-1, with D perhaps matching TRBD1 (6 bases). Deletions cut 5 bases from V and 7 bases from J, with 22 bases between. The germline V gene has CDR1 SGHKS and CDR2 YYEKEE (reference sequence). The CDR3 length is 16 residues. This CDR3 reads CASSFSRDTVVNEQFF. The CDR3, as DNA: TGTGCCAGCAGTTTTTCCCGGGACACTGTGGTGAATGAGCAGTTCTTC.

This clone was detected only once. The chain uses TRBV5-1 and TRBJ1-2, with TRBD1 matching 8 bases. After removal of 5 bases from V and 6 bases from J, the junction contained 12 bases not matched to a gene. CDR1 and CDR2 from the germline V gene are SGHRS and YFSETQ. This CDR3 region has 15 residues. The CDR3 is CASSYDRGHVNGYTF. CDR3 nucleotide sequence: TGCGCCAGCAGTTACGACAGGGGCCACGTAAATGGCTACACCTTC.

This clone appeared a few times. DNA of the CDR3: TGTGCCAGCACTCAGACAGGAGGAAACACCATATATTTT. It is translated as CASTQTGGNTIYF. This chain uses TRBV7-2 with TRBJ1-3, with D possibly matching TRBD1 (6 bases). Trimming took off 7 bases at V and 4 bases at J, with 11 bases between the two ends. The CDR3 is 13 amino acids. Looked up from germline, CDR1 is SGHTA and CDR2 is FQGNSA. Based on the CDR3 plus reference TRBV7-2 and TRBJ1-3, the full variable domain is GAGVSQSPSNKVTEKGKDVELRCDPISGHTALYWYRQSLGQGLEFLIYFQGNSAPDKSGLPSDRFSAERTGGSVSTLTIQRTQQEDSAVYLCASTQTGGNTIYFGEGSWLTVV.

In its sample, this clone was seen a few times. This chain links TRBV11-2 with TRBJ2-5; D might be TRBD2 (7 bases). The CDR3 is made up of 16 amino acids. V was clipped by 1 base and J by 4 bases, with 16 bases between them. CDR1 is SGHAT and CDR2 is FQNNGV in the germline V gene. The CDR3 protein is CASSLAGGGARETQYF. The CDR3 DNA reads TGTGCCAGCAGCTTAGCCGGAGGGGGGGCCAGAGAGACCCAGTACTTC. Using reference TRBV11-2 and TRBJ2-5 for the parts outside the CDR3, the full variable domain is EAGVAQSPRYKIIEKRQSVAFWCNPISGHATLYWYQQILGQGPKLLIQFQNNGVVDDSQLPKDRFSAERLKGVDSTLKIQPAKLEDSAVYLCASSLAGGGARETQYFGPGTRLLVL.

The genes are TRBV7-8 and TRBJ1-1; D perhaps matches TRBD1 (5 bases). The CDR3 extends over 14 amino acids. Germline V gene sequence: CDR1 SGHVS, CDR2 FQNEAQ. V lost 4 bases to trimming and J lost 4 bases, with 13 bases between them. The CDR3 region is CASSWRGGVTEAFF. In DNA form, the CDR3 reads TGTGCCAGCAGCTGGCGGGGGGGGGTCACTGAAGCTTTCTTT.

This clone was detected a few times. V gene TRBV7-9 combines with J gene TRBJ2-7; no clear D. The CDR3 totals 15 residues. Germline V gene lookup returns CDR1 SEHNR and CDR2 FQNEAQ (reference sequence). Trimming cost V 1 base and J 3 bases, with 13 bases left between them. For the CDR3, the DNA is TGTGCCAGCAGCTTAGATACCCCCTGGGGCTACGAGCAGTACTTC. Amino acids: CASSLDTPWGYEQYF.

J is TRBJ1-2 and V is TRBV19; D remains unclear. V was shortened by 0 bases and J by 5 bases, with 1 base between the two germline ends. CDR3 length: 11 amino acids. Per germline, CDR1 LNHDA and CDR2 SQIVND (reference sequence). CDR3 amino acids: CASSIDYGYTF. CDR3 sequence (DNA): TGTGCCAGTAGTATAGATTATGGCTACACCTTC.

The rearrangement joins TRBV4-1 to TRBJ2-1; D is perhaps TRBD2 (6 bases). Germline V lookup: CDR1 MGHRA, CDR2 YSYEKL. Trimming stripped 1 base from V and 8 bases from J, with 24 bases between. This CDR3 contains 18 residues. The DNA for the CDR3 is TGCGCCAGCAGCCAAGGGACTATGTATCTCTCCGTACGCGATGAGCAGTTCTTC. It specifies CASSQGTMYLSVRDEQFF.

This clone appeared a few times. V and J are TRBV7-8 and TRBJ1-3; no definite D call. The V gene's germline CDR1 is SGHVS and CDR2 FQNEAQ. V shed 2 bases and J shed 0 bases, with 11 bases lying between them. The CDR3 consists of 16 residues. CDR3 protein: CASSLKAVVSGNTIYF. The CDR3 region has the DNA TGTGCCAGCAGCTTAAAGGCAGTAGTCTCTGGAAACACCATATATTTT.

The chain carries TRBV5-1 and TRBJ1-1, with a possible D match to TRBD1 (5 bases). V lost 3 bases and J 2 bases, leaving 17 bases between the germline ends. Germline V gene sequence: CDR1 SGHRS, CDR2 YFSETQ. The length of the CDR3 is 16 residues. The CDR3 is CASSSGLTGTNTEAFF. In DNA, the CDR3 is TGCGCCAGCAGCTCGGGGCTTACCGGGACCAACACTGAAGCTTTCTTT.

This clone showed up just a few times. The chain links TRBV2 to TRBJ1-4; no reliable D call. Trimming took 3 bases from V and 8 from J, leaving 4 bases between them. The CDR3 totals 11 residues. Germline lookup yields CDR1 SNHLY and CDR2 FYNNEI. CDR3 sequence reads: CASSDFEKLFF. CDR3 nucleotides: TGTGCCAGCAGTGATTTCGAAAAACTGTTTTTT.

This chain links TRBV5-1 with TRBJ2-5; tentatively, D is TRBD1 (5 bases). The assigned J gene may be wrong: the sequence end matches TRBJ2-7 better. Germline CDR1 and CDR2: SGHRS and YFSETQ. This CDR3 contains 13 residues. CDR3 sequence reads: CASSLQDSYEQYF. CDR3 nucleotide sequence: TGCGCCAGCAGCTTACAGGATTCCTACGAGCAGTACTTC.

V gene TRBV5-6 combines with J gene TRBJ2-3; 7 nucleotides match TRBD1. Trimming took 5 bases from V and 1 from J; bases not matched to a gene: 7. Per the germline V gene, CDR1 is SGHDT and CDR2 is YYEEEE. CDR3 length equals 15 residues. The CDR3 nucleotides read TGTGCCAGCAGGAGACAGGGTCTCGGCACAGATACGCAGTATTTT. This sequence encodes CASRRQGLGTDTQYF.

In DNA, the CDR3 is TGTGCCAGCAGCAGGACAGGGAACACTGAAGCTTTCTTT. Translation gives CASSRTGNTEAFF. The rearrangement joins TRBV6-1 to TRBJ1-1, with 7 bases lining up with TRBD1. The V gene's germline CDR1 is MNHNS and CDR2 SASEGT. The CDR3 runs to 13 residues. V shed 6 bases, J shed 1 base, and the junction held 2 bases outside the gene matches.

The genes are TRBV7-9 and TRBJ2-7; 10 nucleotides line up with TRBD2. CDR1 and CDR2 from the germline V gene are SEHNR and FQNEAQ (reference sequence). After removal of 5 bases from V and 6 bases from J, the junction contained 13 bases not matched to a gene. The CDR3 runs to 16 residues. CDR3 sequence reads: CASSDGPTSGVGEQYF. The CDR3 nucleotides are TGTGCCAGCAGCGACGGCCCCACTAGCGGGGTAGGCGAGCAGTACTTC.

This chain uses TRBV7-9 with TRBJ2-1, with 8 bases that match TRBD1. This CDR3 has 14 residues. Germline trimming cut 6 bases from V and 4 bases from J; bases unmatched to any gene: 5. Germline lookup yields CDR1 SEHNR and CDR2 FQNEAQ (reference sequence). The CDR3 DNA reads TGTGCCAGCAGAGGACAGGGCTTGTACAATGAGCAGTTCTTC. It translates to CASRGQGLYNEQFF.

The chain combines TRBV5-5 with TRBJ1-2; no reliable D call. Germline V gene sequence: CDR1 SGHKS, CDR2 YYEKEE (reference sequence). The CDR3 runs to 12 residues. V shed 0 bases and J shed 5 bases, with 5 bases lying between them. CDR3 loop: CASSLAGYGYTF. The CDR3 DNA follows: TGTGCCAGCAGCTTGGCCGGGTATGGCTACACCTTC.